The 8 T cell receptor beta chains given below trace back to one sample, sequenced in a study of cytomegalovirus exposure and HLA in healthy donors (dated by TCRdb to the late 2010s). Libraries were made using the immunoSEQ multiplex PCR assay. For the multiplex PCR, a mixture combining 60 forward primers for TCR Vbeta segments and 13 reverse primers for TCR Jbeta segments was used. TCRdb mirrors the immuneACCESS table, restricted to in-frame sequences. Some clones are absent from its copies; in checked studies, under half trace to an unresolved V gene, and the reason for the others is unknown. Counted in this sample were 90,000 to 100,000 clones; around 81% of them appeared once. 2% to 2.5% of the sample comes from the top ten. The sample taken for sequencing was PBMCs. Receptor source: a man younger than 30 in good health and CMV-seronegative.

This chain links TRBV4-1 with TRBJ1-2; TRBD1 might be the D (5 bases). The CDR3 contains 13 residues. Between the trimmed V and J ends, which lost 3 bases and 3 bases, there was a span of 8 bases. Looked up from germline, CDR1 is MGHRA and CDR2 is YSYEKL. CDR3 sequence (DNA): TGCGCCAGCAGCCACGGGGGGGACTATGGCTACACCTTC. This gives the protein CASSHGGDYGYTF.

This clone was seen only once. The rearrangement uses TRBV10-3 and TRBJ2-3; D possibly corresponds to TRBD2 (6 bases). This CDR3 comprises 14 residues. The germline V gene encodes CDR1 ENHRY and CDR2 SYGVKD. V was pared by 10 bases and J by 0 bases, with 14 bases between. CDR3 in amino acids: CATALGGSTDTQYF. The CDR3 nucleotides are TGTGCCACCGCTTTGGGGGGAAGCACAGATACGCAGTATTTT.

CDR3 sequence (DNA): TGTGCCAGTAGTCCTGGGACAGTCTATGGCTACACCTTC. Amino acid sequence: CASSPGTVYGYTF. The genes are TRBV19 and TRBJ1-2, with 7 bases fitting TRBD1. J gave up 4 bases and V 5 bases, and 4 bases lay outside the gene matches. This CDR3 region has 13 residues. Per the germline V gene, CDR1 is LNHDA and CDR2 is SQIVND (reference sequence).

The chain joins TRBV7-9 to TRBJ1-4; a possible D gene is TRBD1 (6 bases). The CDR3 covers 14 residues. Germline assignment: CDR1 SEHNR and CDR2 FQNEAQ (reference sequence). The ends were cut back, 3 bases at V and 6 bases at J, with 11 bases in the middle. The CDR3 is CASSFAGAYEKLFF. CDR3 sequence (DNA): TGTGCCAGCAGCTTTGCAGGGGCGTATGAAAAACTGTTTTTT.

The chain combines TRBV7-6 with TRBJ2-3; D remains ambiguous. Germline CDR1 is SGHVS and CDR2 is FNYEAQ. Trimming pared 4 bases from V and 1 base from J, leaving 3 bases between. The CDR3 spans 12 residues. CDR3: CASSSGTDTQYF. CDR3 in DNA: TGTGCCAGCAGCTCAGGCACAGATACGCAGTATTTT.

The CDR3 DNA follows: TGCGCCAGCAGCGCCCAGGGACAGGCTTACTATGGCTACACCTTC. This gives the protein CASSAQGQAYYGYTF. This chain links TRBV5-1 with TRBJ1-2; 8 bases are shared with TRBD1. The CDR3 totals 15 residues. The germline V gene has CDR1 SGHRS and CDR2 YFSETQ. The ends lost 4 bases at V and 3 bases at J; junction bases unmatched: 8.

The chain is built from TRBV5-4 and TRBJ2-3; 7 bases are a match to TRBD1. The CDR3 is 13 residues long. V trimming: 7 bases; J trimming: 2 bases; junction bases outside the gene matches: 4. From germline, CDR1 is SGHNT and CDR2 YYREEE (reference sequence). In nucleotides, the CDR3 is TGTGCCAGCGGGACAGATGTCACAGATACGCAGTATTTT. This codes for CASGTDVTDTQYF.

V gene TRBV19 combines with J gene TRBJ1-1; D not certain. This CDR3 is 13 amino acids long. Per the germline V gene, CDR1 is LNHDA and CDR2 is SQIVND (reference sequence). The V end lost 1 base, the J end lost 1 base, and 4 bases lay between the germline ends. Here the CDR3 DNA reads TGTGCCAGTAGTATAGCGTGGAACACTGAAGCTTTCTTT. Protein: CASSIAWNTEAFF.